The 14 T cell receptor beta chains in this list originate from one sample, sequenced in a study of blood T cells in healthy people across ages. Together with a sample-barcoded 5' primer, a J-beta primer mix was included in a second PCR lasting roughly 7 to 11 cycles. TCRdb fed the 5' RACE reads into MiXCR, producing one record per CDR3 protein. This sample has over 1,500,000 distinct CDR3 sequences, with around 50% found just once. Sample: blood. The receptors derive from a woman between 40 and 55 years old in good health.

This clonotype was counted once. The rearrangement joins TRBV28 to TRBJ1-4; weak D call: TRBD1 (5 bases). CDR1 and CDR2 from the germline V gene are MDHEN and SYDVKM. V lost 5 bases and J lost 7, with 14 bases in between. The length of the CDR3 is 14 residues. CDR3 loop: CASSAQTRGEKLFF. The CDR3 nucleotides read TGTGCCAGCAGTGCACAGACAAGGGGTGAAAAACTGTTTTTT.

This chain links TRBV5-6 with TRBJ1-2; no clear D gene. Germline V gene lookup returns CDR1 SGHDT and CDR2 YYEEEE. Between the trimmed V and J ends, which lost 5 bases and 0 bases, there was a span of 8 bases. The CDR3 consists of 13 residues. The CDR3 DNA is TGTGCCAGCAGGCAAATACCTAACTATGGCTACACCTTC. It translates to CASRQIPNYGYTF.

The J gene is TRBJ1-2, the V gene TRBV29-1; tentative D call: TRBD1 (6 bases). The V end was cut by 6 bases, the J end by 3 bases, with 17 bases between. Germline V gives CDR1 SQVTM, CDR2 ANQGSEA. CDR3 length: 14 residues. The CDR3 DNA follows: TGCAGCGTCCGGCCTCAGGGGTCGGACTATGGCTACACCTTC. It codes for CSVRPQGSDYGYTF.

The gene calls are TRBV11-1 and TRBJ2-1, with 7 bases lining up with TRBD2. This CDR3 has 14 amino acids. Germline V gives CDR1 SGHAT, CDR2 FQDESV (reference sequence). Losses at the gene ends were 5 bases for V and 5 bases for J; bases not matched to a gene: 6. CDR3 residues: CASSVAGENNEQFF. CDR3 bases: TGTGCCAGCAGCGTTGCGGGGGAGAACAATGAGCAGTTCTTC. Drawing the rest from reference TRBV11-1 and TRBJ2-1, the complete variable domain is EAEVAQSPRYKITEKSQAVAFWCDPISGHATLYWYRQILGQGPELLVQFQDESVVDDSQLPKDRFSAERLKGVDSTLKIQPAELGDSAMYLCASSVAGENNEQFFGPGTRLTVL.

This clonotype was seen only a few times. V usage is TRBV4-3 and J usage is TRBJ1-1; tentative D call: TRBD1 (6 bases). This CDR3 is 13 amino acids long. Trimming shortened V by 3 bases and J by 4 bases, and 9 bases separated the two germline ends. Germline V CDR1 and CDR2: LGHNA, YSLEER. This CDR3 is CASSQIQGTEAFF. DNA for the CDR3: TGCGCCAGCAGCCAGATACAGGGCACTGAAGCTTTCTTT.

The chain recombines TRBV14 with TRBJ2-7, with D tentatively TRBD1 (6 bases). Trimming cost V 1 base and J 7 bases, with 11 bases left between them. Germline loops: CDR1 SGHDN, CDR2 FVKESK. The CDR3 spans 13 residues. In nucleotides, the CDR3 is TGTGCCAGCAGCCAAGGGTTAACAGGGGAGCAGTACTTC. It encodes CASSQGLTGEQYF.

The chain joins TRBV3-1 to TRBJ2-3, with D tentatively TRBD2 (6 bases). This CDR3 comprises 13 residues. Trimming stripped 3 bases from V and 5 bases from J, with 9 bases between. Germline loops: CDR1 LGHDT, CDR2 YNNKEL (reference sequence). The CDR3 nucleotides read TGTGCCAGCAGCCAGCTGGGACTAGATACGCAGTATTTT. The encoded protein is CASSQLGLDTQYF.

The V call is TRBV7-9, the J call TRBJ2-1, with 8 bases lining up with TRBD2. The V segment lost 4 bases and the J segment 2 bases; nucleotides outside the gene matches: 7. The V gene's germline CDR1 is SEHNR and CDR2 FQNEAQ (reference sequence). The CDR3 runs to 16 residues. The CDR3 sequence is CASSSIAGPTYNEQFF. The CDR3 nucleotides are TGTGCCAGCAGCTCGATAGCGGGGCCAACCTACAATGAGCAGTTCTTC.

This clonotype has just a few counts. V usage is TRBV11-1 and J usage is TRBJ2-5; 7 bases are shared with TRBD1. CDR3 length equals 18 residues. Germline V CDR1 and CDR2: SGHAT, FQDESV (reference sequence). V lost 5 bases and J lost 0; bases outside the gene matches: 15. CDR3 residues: CASSLGRGRDSYQETQYF. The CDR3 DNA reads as TGTGCCAGCAGCCTAGGGAGAGGACGGGACAGTTACCAAGAGACCCAGTACTTC. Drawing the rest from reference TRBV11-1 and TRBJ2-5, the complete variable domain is EAEVAQSPRYKITEKSQAVAFWCDPISGHATLYWYRQILGQGPELLVQFQDESVVDDSQLPKDRFSAERLKGVDSTLKIQPAELGDSAMYLCASSLGRGRDSYQETQYFGPGTRLLVL.

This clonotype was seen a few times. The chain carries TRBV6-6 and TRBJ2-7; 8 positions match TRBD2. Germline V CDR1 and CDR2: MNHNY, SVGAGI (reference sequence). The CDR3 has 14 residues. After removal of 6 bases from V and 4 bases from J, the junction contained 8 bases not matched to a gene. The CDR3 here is CASSSGAGGYEQYF. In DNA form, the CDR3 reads TGTGCCAGCAGCTCTGGGGCGGGGGGTTACGAGCAGTACTTC.

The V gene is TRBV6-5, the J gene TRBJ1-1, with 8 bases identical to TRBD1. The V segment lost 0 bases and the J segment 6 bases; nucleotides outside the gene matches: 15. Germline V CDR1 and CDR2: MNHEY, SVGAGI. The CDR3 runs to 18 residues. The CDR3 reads CASSYSAQGASGLAEAFF. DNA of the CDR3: TGTGCCAGCAGTTACTCTGCCCAGGGGGCCAGCGGATTGGCTGAAGCTTTCTTT.

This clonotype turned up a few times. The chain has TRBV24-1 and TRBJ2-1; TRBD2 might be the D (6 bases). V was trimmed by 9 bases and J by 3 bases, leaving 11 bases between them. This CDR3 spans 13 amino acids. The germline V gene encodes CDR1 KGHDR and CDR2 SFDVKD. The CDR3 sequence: CATRGNGYNEQFF. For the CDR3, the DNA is TGTGCCACCCGGGGGAACGGCTACAATGAGCAGTTCTTC.

The CDR3 coding sequence is TGTGCCAGCAGGAAAGCAGCGGGGACCTACGAGCAGTACTTC. It is translated as CASRKAAGTYEQYF. The J gene is TRBJ2-7, the V gene TRBV6-5, with 7 bases lining up with TRBD2. Germline CDR1 reads MNHEY; CDR2 reads SVGAGI. This CDR3 contains 14 residues. The ends lost 6 bases at V and 2 bases at J; junction bases unmatched: 7.

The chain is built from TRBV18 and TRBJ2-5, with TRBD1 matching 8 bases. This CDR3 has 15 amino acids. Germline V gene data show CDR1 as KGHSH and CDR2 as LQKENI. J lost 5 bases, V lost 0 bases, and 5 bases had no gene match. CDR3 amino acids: CASSPPQGAGETQYF. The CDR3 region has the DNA TGTGCCAGCTCACCACCGCAGGGGGCAGGGGAGACCCAGTACTTC.